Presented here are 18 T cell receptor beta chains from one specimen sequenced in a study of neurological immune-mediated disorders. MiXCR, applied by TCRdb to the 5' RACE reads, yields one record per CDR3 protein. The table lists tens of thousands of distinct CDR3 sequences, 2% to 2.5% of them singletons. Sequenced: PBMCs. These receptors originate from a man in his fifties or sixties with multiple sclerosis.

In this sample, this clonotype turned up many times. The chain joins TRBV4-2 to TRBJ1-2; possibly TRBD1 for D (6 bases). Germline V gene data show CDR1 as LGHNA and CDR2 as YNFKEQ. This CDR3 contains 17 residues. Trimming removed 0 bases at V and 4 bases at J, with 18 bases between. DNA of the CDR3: TGTGCCAGCAGCCAAGATATACCCCCGCAGGGGATCTATGGCTACACCTTC. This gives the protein CASSQDIPPQGIYGYTF.

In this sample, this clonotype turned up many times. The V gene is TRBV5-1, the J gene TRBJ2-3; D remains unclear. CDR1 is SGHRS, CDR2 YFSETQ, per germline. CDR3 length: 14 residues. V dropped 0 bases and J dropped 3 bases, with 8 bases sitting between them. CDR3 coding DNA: TGCGCCAGCAGCTTGGCCGGGCGAACAGATACGCAGTATTTT. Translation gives CASSLAGRTDTQYF.

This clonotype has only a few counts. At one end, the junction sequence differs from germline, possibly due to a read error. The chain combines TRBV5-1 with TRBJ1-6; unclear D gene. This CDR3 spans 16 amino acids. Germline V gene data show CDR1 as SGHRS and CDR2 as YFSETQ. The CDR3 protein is CASSLGHVLGNSPLNF. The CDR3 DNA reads TGCGCCAGCAGCTTGGGGCACGTCCTAGGGAATTCACCCCTCAACTTT.

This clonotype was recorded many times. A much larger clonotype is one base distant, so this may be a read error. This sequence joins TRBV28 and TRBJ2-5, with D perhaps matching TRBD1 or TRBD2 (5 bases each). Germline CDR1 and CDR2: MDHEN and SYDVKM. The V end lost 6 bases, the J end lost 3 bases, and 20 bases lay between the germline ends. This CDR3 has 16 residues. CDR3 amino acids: CASSHNRGRGEETQYF. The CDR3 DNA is TGTGCCAGCAGCCACAATCGGGGTAGAGGGGAAGAGACCCAGTACTTC.

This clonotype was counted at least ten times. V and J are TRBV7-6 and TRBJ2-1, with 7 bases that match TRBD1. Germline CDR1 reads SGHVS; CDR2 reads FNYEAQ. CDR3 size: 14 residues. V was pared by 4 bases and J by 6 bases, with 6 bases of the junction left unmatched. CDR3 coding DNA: TGTGCCAGCAGCTCTCGGGACAGCCCCAATGAGCAGTTCTTC. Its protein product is CASSSRDSPNEQFF.

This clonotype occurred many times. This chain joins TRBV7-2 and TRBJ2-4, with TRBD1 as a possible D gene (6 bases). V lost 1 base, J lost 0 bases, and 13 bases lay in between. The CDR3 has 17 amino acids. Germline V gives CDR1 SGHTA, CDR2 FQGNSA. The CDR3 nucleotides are TGTGCCAGCAGCTTAGGAGGACAGCTCCTAGCCAAAAACATTCAGTACTTC. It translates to CASSLGGQLLAKNIQYF.

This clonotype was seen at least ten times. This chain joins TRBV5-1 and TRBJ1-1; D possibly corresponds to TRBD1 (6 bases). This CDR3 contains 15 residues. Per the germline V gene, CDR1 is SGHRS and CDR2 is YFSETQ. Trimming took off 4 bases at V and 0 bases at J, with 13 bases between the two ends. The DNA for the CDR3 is TGCGCCAGCAGCGCCGGAGGGGGGGTGAACACTGAAGCTTTCTTT. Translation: CASSAGGGVNTEAFF.

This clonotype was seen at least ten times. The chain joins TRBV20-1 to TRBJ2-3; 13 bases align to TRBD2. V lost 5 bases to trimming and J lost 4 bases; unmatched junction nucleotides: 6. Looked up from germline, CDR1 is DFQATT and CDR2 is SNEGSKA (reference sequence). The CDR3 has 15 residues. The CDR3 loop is CSAPRLAGGSDTQYF. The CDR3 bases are TGCAGTGCTCCTAGACTAGCGGGGGGTTCAGATACGCAGTATTTT.

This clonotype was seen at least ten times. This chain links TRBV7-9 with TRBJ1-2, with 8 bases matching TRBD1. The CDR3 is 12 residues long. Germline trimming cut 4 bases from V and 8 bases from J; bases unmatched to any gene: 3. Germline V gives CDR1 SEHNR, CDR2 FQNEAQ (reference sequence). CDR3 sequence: CASSWGTGGYTF. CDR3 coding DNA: TGTGCCAGCAGCTGGGGGACAGGCGGCTACACCTTC.

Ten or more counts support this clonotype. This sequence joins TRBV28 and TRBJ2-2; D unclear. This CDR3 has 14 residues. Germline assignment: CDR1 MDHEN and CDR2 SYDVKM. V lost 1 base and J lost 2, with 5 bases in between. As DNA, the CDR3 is TGTGCCAGCAGTTTATATAGTAACACCGGGGAGCTGTTTTTT. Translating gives CASSLYSNTGELFF.

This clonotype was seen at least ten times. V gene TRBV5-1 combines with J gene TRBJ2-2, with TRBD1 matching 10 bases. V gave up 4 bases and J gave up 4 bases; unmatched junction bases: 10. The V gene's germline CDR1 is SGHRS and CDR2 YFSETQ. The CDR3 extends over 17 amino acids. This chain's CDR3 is CASSHLTGGLGTGELFF. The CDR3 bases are TGCGCCAGCAGCCACCTGACAGGGGGCCTGGGCACCGGGGAGCTGTTTTTT. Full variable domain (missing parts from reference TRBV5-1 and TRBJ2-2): KAGVTQTPRYLIKTRGQQVTLSCSPISGHRSVSWYQQTPGQGLQFLFEYFSETQRNKGNFPGRFSGRQFSNSRSEMNVSTLELGDSALYLCASSHLTGGLGTGELFFGEGSRLTVL.

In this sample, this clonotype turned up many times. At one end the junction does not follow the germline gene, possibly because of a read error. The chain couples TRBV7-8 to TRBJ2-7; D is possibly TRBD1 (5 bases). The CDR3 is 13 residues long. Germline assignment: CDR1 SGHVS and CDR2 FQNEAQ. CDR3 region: CASSLNPRDLKDF. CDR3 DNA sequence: TGTGCCAGCAGCTTAAACCCCAGGGATCTAAAGGACTTC. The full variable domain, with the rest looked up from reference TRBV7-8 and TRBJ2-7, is GAGVSQSPRYKVAKRGQDVALRCDPISGHVSLFWYQQALGQGPEFLTYFQNEAQLDKSGLPSDRFFAERPEGSVSTLKIQRTQQEDSAVYLCASSLNPRDLKDFGPGTRLTVT.

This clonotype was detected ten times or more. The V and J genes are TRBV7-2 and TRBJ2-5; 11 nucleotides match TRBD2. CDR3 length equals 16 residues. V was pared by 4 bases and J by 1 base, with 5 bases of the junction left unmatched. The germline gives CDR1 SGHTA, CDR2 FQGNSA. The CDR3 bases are TGTGCCAGCAGCTCCGCAACTAGCGGGGGCCAAGAGACCCAGTACTTC. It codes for CASSSATSGGQETQYF.

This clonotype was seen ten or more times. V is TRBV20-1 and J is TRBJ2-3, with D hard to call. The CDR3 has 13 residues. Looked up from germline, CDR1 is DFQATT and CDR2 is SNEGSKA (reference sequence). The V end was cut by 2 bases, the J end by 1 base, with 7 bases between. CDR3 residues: CSARSGGTDTQYF. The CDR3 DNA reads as TGCAGTGCTAGATCCGGCGGCACAGATACGCAGTATTTT.

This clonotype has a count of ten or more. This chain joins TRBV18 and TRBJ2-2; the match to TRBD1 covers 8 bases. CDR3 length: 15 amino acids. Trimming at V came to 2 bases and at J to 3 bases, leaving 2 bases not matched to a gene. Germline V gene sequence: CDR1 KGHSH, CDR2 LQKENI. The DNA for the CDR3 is TGTGCCAGCTCACCAGCGGGACAGGACACCGGGGAGCTGTTTTTT. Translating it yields CASSPAGQDTGELFF.

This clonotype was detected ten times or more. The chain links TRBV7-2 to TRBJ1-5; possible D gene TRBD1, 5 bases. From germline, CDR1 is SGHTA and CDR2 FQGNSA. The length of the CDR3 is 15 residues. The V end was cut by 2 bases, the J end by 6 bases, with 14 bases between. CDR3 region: CASSLMSGQGQPQHF. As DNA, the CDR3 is TGTGCCAGCAGCTTAATGTCAGGGCAAGGTCAGCCCCAGCATTTT.

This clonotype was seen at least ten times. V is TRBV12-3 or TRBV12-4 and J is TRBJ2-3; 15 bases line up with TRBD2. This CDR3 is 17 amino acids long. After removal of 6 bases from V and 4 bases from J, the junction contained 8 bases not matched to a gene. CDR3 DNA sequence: TGTGCCAGCAGCCTTGGACTAGCGGGGGGGTCGGCAGATACGCAGTATTTT. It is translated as CASSLGLAGGSADTQYF.

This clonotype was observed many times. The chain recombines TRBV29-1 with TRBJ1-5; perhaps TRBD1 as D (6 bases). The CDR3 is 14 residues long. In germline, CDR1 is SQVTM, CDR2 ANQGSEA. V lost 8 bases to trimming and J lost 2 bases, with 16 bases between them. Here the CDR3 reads CSSFEAGGNQPQHF. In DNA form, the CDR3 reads TGCAGCTCCTTCGAGGCAGGGGGCAATCAGCCCCAGCATTTT. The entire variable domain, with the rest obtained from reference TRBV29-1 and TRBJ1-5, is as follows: SAVISQKPSRDICQRGTSLTIQCQVDSQVTMMFWYRQQPGQSLTLIATANQGSEATYESGFVIDKFPISRPNLTFSTLTVSNMSPEDSSIYLCSSFEAGGNQPQHFGDGTRLSIL.